These 18 T cell receptor beta chains were all obtained from the same sample, sequenced in a study of naive and memory T cell subsets (dated by TCRdb to about 2017). The library was produced with UMI-ligation and nested PCR. Sequencing took place on an Illumina MiSeq. The beta constant-region primer consisted of an equimolar mixture of two oligonucleotides that together covered TRBC1 and TRBC2. Four rounds of PCR were used to amplify ligated cDNA, with nested alpha and beta constant-region primers being used together with the SP2 primer. The raw public data were reprocessed by TCRdb itself: fastp quality trimming at Q25, MiXCR clonotype calling, in-frame beta chains only. Duplicate CDR3 protein sequences are folded into a single record with the most common DNA and genes. Present in this sample are 120,000 to 150,000 distinct CDR3 sequences, roughly a fifth of which were seen just once. Approximately 0.63% of the sample is held by the ten biggest clonotypes.

Their recognized antigens are unknown. General findings and caveats noted by the study authors: Naive repertoires, especially CD8, contained a few larger clonotypes, possibly memory cells re-expressing CD45RA.

Sequenced sample: naive CD8+ T cells from blood. The cell subset or site label for this specimen denotes: naive T cells, CD45RA high CD27+. All receptors come from a human donor in good health.

The chain has TRBV29-1 and TRBJ1-3, with D perhaps matching TRBD1 (6 bases). Trimming removed 0 bases at V and 0 bases at J, with 9 bases between. This CDR3 contains 15 residues. The germline V gene encodes CDR1 SQVTM and CDR2 ANQGSEA. This chain's CDR3 is CSVEDRGYSGNTIYF. The CDR3 DNA reads as TGCAGCGTTGAAGACAGGGGATACTCTGGAAACACCATATATTTT. Using reference TRBV29-1 and TRBJ1-3 for the parts outside the CDR3, the full variable domain is SAVISQKPSRDICQRGTSLTIQCQVDSQVTMMFWYRQQPGQSLTLIATANQGSEATYESGFVIDKFPISRPNLTFSTLTVSNMSPEDSSIYLCSVEDRGYSGNTIYFGEGSWLTVV.

This clonotype was recorded at least ten times. V is TRBV4-3 and J is TRBJ1-1; D gene ambiguous. This CDR3 comprises 14 residues. CDR1 and CDR2 (germline): LGHNA, YSLEER. V was clipped by 2 bases and J by 1 base, with 8 bases between them. In DNA, the CDR3 is TGCGCCAGCAGCCAATGGCAGCGGAACACTGAAGCTTTCTTT. Protein sequence: CASSQWQRNTEAFF.

This rearrangement joins TRBV29-1 to TRBJ2-5, with a tentative D call TRBD2 (6 bases). Germline V gene sequence: CDR1 SQVTM, CDR2 ANQGSEA. V gave up 8 bases and J gave up 3 bases, with 16 bases separating them. The CDR3 spans 13 residues. In DNA, the CDR3 is TGCAGCTCCGCCGGGACTGGCGAAGAGACCCAGTACTTC. It is translated as CSSAGTGEETQYF.

This chain links TRBV6-6 with TRBJ2-7; 9 bases are a match to TRBD1. This CDR3 contains 16 residues. V lost 4 bases to trimming and J lost 2 bases; unmatched junction nucleotides: 9. Germline CDR1 and CDR2: MNHNY and SVGAGI (reference sequence). The CDR3 sequence is CASSLDVGTGTYEQYF. In nucleotides, the CDR3 is TGTGCCAGCAGTTTAGACGTCGGGACAGGGACCTACGAGCAGTACTTC.

This clonotype was recorded a few times. The rearrangement uses TRBV6-5 and TRBJ1-4, with 10 bases that match TRBD1. The CDR3 is 15 amino acids. CDR1 and CDR2 (germline): MNHEY, SVGAGI. After removal of 0 bases from V and 8 bases from J, the junction contained 3 bases not matched to a gene. For the CDR3, the DNA is TGTGCCAGCAGTTACTCCGGGACAGGGGTAGAAAAACTGTTTTTT. Translating gives CASSYSGTGVEKLFF.

This chain uses TRBV6-6 with TRBJ1-5; D uncertain. Trimming shortened V by 6 bases and J by 3 bases, and 15 bases separated the two germline ends. The CDR3 loop spans 15 amino acids. Germline CDR1 and CDR2: MNHNY and SVGAGI (reference sequence). Here the CDR3 reads CASRFKDGINQPQHF. Written as DNA, the CDR3 is TGTGCCAGCAGGTTTAAGGACGGTATCAATCAGCCCCAGCATTTT.

This clonotype was counted a few times. The chain links TRBV15 to TRBJ1-2; 8 bases fit TRBD1. The CDR3 totals 13 residues. Germline-derived CDR1 and CDR2 are LNHNV and YYDKDF (reference sequence). V shed 3 bases, J shed 6 bases, and the junction held 3 bases outside the gene matches. The CDR3 region has the DNA TGTGCCACCAGCAGGGGGACAGGAGATGGCTACACCTTC. Encoded protein: CATSRGTGDGYTF.

This clonotype was observed a handful of times. The CDR3 spells CASSFGMSSPLHF. DNA for the CDR3: TGTGCCAGCAGTTTCGGGATGAGCTCACCCCTCCACTTT. The rearrangement links TRBV27 to TRBJ1-6, with D uncertain. V was trimmed by 3 bases and J by 10 bases, leaving 10 bases between them. Per the germline V gene, CDR1 is MNHEY and CDR2 is SMNVEV (reference sequence). CDR3 length: 13 amino acids.

This clonotype occurred a few times. This chain uses TRBV27 with TRBJ1-5; TRBD1 aligns across 7 bases. V lost 6 bases and J lost 6; bases outside the gene matches: 5. Germline lookup yields CDR1 MNHEY and CDR2 SMNVEV (reference sequence). There are 13 residues in the CDR3. CDR3 loop: CASRSTGFQPQHF. As DNA, the CDR3 is TGTGCCAGCAGATCGACAGGGTTTCAGCCCCAGCATTTT.

The chain has TRBV28 and TRBJ1-1, with no clear D. CDR1 and CDR2 from the germline V gene are MDHEN and SYDVKM. This CDR3 is 12 amino acids long. The V gene lost 3 bases and the J gene lost 9 bases, with 11 bases spanning the gap. The DNA for the CDR3 is TGTGCCAGCAGTTTCCAGACCGATAAAGCTTTCTTT. Amino acid sequence: CASSFQTDKAFF. Variable domain in full (rest from reference TRBV28 and TRBJ1-1): DVKVTQSSRYLVKRTGEKVFLECVQDMDHENMFWYRQDPGLGLRLIYFSYDVKMKEKGDIPEGYSVSREKKERFSLILESASTNQTSMYLCASSFQTDKAFFGQGTRLTVV.

Remarks on this clonotype: One junction end does not reproduce the germline sequence, and a read error may be involved. The V and J genes are TRBV28 and TRBJ2-3, with D possibly TRBD2 on 6 matching bases. In germline, CDR1 is MDHEN, CDR2 SYDVKM. The CDR3 runs to 15 residues. CDR3 in DNA: TGTGCCAGCAGTCCCCTTGGCGGGAATACAGATACGCATTATTTT. Protein sequence: CASSPLGGNTDTHYF. Together with reference TRBV28 and TRBJ2-3, the CDR3 gives the full variable domain: DVKVTQSSRYLVKRTGEKVFLECVQDMDHENMFWYRQDPGLGLRLIYFSYDVKMKEKGDIPEGYSVSREKKERFSLILESASTNQTSMYLCASSPLGGNTDTHYFGPGTRLTVL.

This rearrangement joins TRBV28 to TRBJ2-7; 11 nucleotides agree with TRBD2. Per germline, CDR1 MDHEN and CDR2 SYDVKM. CDR3 length equals 13 residues. V lost 9 bases, J lost 3 bases, and 4 bases stayed unmatched. The CDR3 DNA follows: TGTGCCAGTTCGACTAGCGGGAACTACGAGCAGTACTTC. Translated, it gives CASSTSGNYEQYF.

This clonotype was seen more than once but under ten times. The chain is built from TRBV29-1 and TRBJ2-7; D not certain. V lost 5 bases and J lost 2, with 10 bases in between. The CDR3 extends over 12 amino acids. CDR1 is SQVTM, CDR2 ANQGSEA, per germline. The CDR3 nucleotides are TGCAGCGTTCTCGGACCTACCTACGAGCAGTACTTC. Translation gives CSVLGPTYEQYF.

The gene calls are TRBV30 and TRBJ1-1; no clear D gene. CDR3 length: 11 residues. Germline V gene data show CDR1 as GTSNPN and CDR2 as SVGIG (reference sequence). Deletions cut 4 bases from V and 7 bases from J, with 10 bases between. As DNA, the CDR3 is TGTGCCTGGACCGAGGGCGGTGAAGCTTTCTTT. Encoded protein: CAWTEGGEAFF.

This clonotype was observed a handful of times. The CDR3 DNA reads TGTGCTAGTGGTTTGGTAATAGGACAGGGCAATCAGCCCCAGCATTTT. It encodes CASGLVIGQGNQPQHF. The chain uses TRBV12-5 and TRBJ1-5, with 7 nucleotides matching TRBD1. Germline V gene data show CDR1 as LGHNT and CDR2 as FRNRAP. The junction had 4 bases not matched to a gene; V was cut back by 0 bases and J by 2 bases. This CDR3 is built from 16 residues.

This chain joins TRBV27 and TRBJ1-4; D ambiguous. V was pared by 0 bases and J by 5 bases, with 7 bases between. The CDR3 runs 14 residues. CDR1 is MNHEY and CDR2 is SMNVEV in the germline V gene (reference sequence). The CDR3 sequence is CASSLSVQNEKLFF. As DNA, the CDR3 is TGTGCCAGCAGTTTATCCGTCCAAAATGAAAAACTGTTTTTT.

The chain combines TRBV12-3 or TRBV12-4 with TRBJ1-2, with D unresolved. The CDR3 sequence is 12 residues long. Trimming removed 1 base at V and 7 bases at J, with 7 bases between. This CDR3 reads CASSLDGIGYTF. The CDR3 DNA follows: TGTGCCAGCAGTTTAGATGGAATTGGCTACACCTTC.

The V gene is TRBV15, the J gene TRBJ2-5; 11 bases line up with TRBD2. CDR1 and CDR2 (germline): LNHNV, YYDKDF (reference sequence). V gave up 2 bases and J gave up 5 bases; unmatched junction bases: 4. The CDR3 is 15 amino acids. CDR3 DNA sequence: TGTGCCACCAGCAGACTTTTAGCGGGAGGGGAGACCCAGTACTTC. This gives the protein CATSRLLAGGETQYF.